Sequencing of this T cell receptor beta chain was carried out in a study of blood T cell repertoires in COVID-19. Turning to the study itself: The United States, Italy and Spain were the sources of the acute and convalescent COVID-19 samples.

V was clipped by 8 bases and J by 1 base, with 18 bases between them. CDR1 and CDR2 from the germline V gene are MNHEY and SVGAGI. The CDR3 totals 15 residues. Authors' analysis steps: Estimates of nucleated cell counts were drawn from the amplification of reference gene primers. Libraries were prepared by immunoSEQ multiplex PCR; TCRdb keeps only in-frame clonotypes and omits some of them. That table furnishes V, J and clone size, whereas the DNA furnished D and trimming. The table includes roughly 80,000 clones, 70% to 90% detected once. This TCR derives from a woman of 80 years or more with active or convalescent COVID-19. Sequencing was performed on peripheral blood. The V gene is TRBV6-5, the J gene TRBJ2-7, with D possibly being TRBD2 (5 bases). Written as DNA, the CDR3 is TGTGCCAGCCTAGAAGGAGGTTTAGGGTCCTACGAGCAGTACTTC. This encodes CASLEGGLGSYEQYF.